These 30 T cell receptor beta chains were all obtained from the same sample, sequenced in a study of T cells in Graves' hyperthyroidism and ophthalmopathy. Amplification of TCR beta CDR3 regions used RNA as the template. Carried out on the TCR CDR3, a first-round RT-PCR used the HTBI primer set. Using its own MiXCR run on the multiplex PCR reads, TCRdb lists one record per CDR3 protein. This table holds roughly 350,000 distinct CDR3 sequences, about 15% found once. Sequences were obtained from blood. The receptor source for this set is a woman in her 30s with Graves' ophthalmopathy.

This clonotype was counted ten times or more. The J gene is TRBJ2-1, the V gene TRBV15; 7 nucleotides line up with TRBD1. The germline V gene has CDR1 LNHNV and CDR2 YYDKDF (reference sequence). The V and J ends lost 4 bases and 7 bases, in that order; junction bases with no gene match: 10. The CDR3 totals 15 residues. CDR3 sequence reads: CATSKDRVSSNEQFF. The CDR3 bases are TGTGCCACCAGCAAAGACAGGGTATCATCGAATGAGCAGTTCTTC.

This clonotype showed up many times. The chain uses TRBV3-1 and TRBJ2-1, with 8 bases matching TRBD2. The CDR3 is 15 amino acids. V lost 4 bases, J lost 3 bases, and 5 bases stayed unmatched. Germline V lookup: CDR1 LGHDT, CDR2 YNNKEL (reference sequence). CDR3 nucleotide sequence: TGTGCCAGCAGCCCCGGGACTAGATTCTACAATGAGCAGTTCTTC. Translating gives CASSPGTRFYNEQFF.

This clonotype was observed many times. The V call is TRBV20-1, the J call TRBJ1-1; 9 bases align to TRBD1. Germline-derived CDR1 and CDR2 are DFQATT and SNEGSKA (reference sequence). The CDR3 runs 16 residues. Unmatched junction bases numbered 6, after V lost 0 bases and J lost 1 base. The CDR3 DNA follows: TGCAGTGCTAGAGATGAACAGGGGGCTCCGAACACTGAAGCTTTCTTT. Amino acid sequence: CSARDEQGAPNTEAFF.

This clonotype came up many times. The chain combines TRBV4-1 with TRBJ1-2; D possibly corresponds to TRBD1 (5 bases). CDR3 length: 17 residues. Germline V lookup: CDR1 MGHRA, CDR2 YSYEKL. Trimming shortened V by 1 base and J by 8 bases, and 23 bases separated the two germline ends. Here the CDR3 DNA reads TGCGCCAGCAGCCAAGGTGGGGCCGGGCCGCCGGGGAAAGGCTACACCTTC. Translation: CASSQGGAGPPGKGYTF.

This clonotype came up many times. The chain combines TRBV11-1 with TRBJ2-3; TRBD2 is a possible D gene (6 bases). The germline V gene has CDR1 SGHAT and CDR2 FQDESV (reference sequence). With 1 base removed from V and 4 bases from J, the gap between germline ends came to 21 bases. This CDR3 region has 18 residues. The CDR3: CASSLGRGAGSGADTQYF. The CDR3 DNA reads TGTGCCAGCAGCTTAGGAAGAGGAGCGGGCTCCGGGGCAGATACGCAGTATTTT. Full variable domain (missing parts from reference TRBV11-1 and TRBJ2-3): EAEVAQSPRYKITEKSQAVAFWCDPISGHATLYWYRQILGQGPELLVQFQDESVVDDSQLPKDRFSAERLKGVDSTLKIQPAELGDSAMYLCASSLGRGAGSGADTQYFGPGTRLTVL.

This clonotype occurred many times. The chain uses TRBV12-3 or TRBV12-4 and TRBJ2-5; possible D gene TRBD1, 5 bases. Trimming took 5 bases from V and 0 from J, leaving 16 bases between them. The CDR3 is made up of 16 amino acids. The CDR3 DNA is TGTGCCAGCAGTCCATCATCGACAGATTACCAAGAGACCCAGTACTTC. Translation gives CASSPSSTDYQETQYF.

This clonotype was seen at least ten times. The rearrangement uses TRBV12-3 or TRBV12-4 and TRBJ1-5; no clear D gene. Between the trimmed V and J ends, which lost 3 bases and 7 bases, there was a span of 16 bases. The CDR3 has 15 amino acids. CDR3 region: CASSFGRKEGQPQHF. The CDR3 DNA is TGTGCCAGCAGTTTCGGCCGAAAGGAAGGCCAGCCCCAGCATTTT.

A few counts support this clonotype. The chain uses TRBV5-5 and TRBJ1-4; D is undetermined. Trimming cost V 3 bases and J 0 bases, with 12 bases left between them. Germline loops: CDR1 SGHKS, CDR2 YYEKEE (reference sequence). The CDR3 has 16 residues. The CDR3 here is CASSSFSSATNEKLFF. CDR3 DNA sequence: TGTGCCAGCAGCTCCTTTTCCAGTGCAACTAATGAAAAACTGTTTTTT.

This clonotype was picked up many times. This chain connects TRBV18 to TRBJ2-7; D perhaps matches TRBD1 (5 bases). From germline, CDR1 is KGHSH and CDR2 LQKENI. This CDR3 spans 14 amino acids. V was clipped by 3 bases and J by 2 bases, with 11 bases between them. The CDR3 DNA is TGTGCCAGCTCACCGACAGACCTGACCTACGAGCAGTACTTC. Translating it yields CASSPTDLTYEQYF. The full variable domain, in which reference TRBV18 and TRBJ2-7 provide the parts outside the CDR3, is NAGVMQNPRHLVRRRGQEARLRCSPMKGHSHVYWYRQLPEEGLKFMVYLQKENIIDESGMPKERFSAEFPKEGPSILRIQQVVRGDSAAYFCASSPTDLTYEQYFGPGTRLTVT.

This chain links TRBV20-1 with TRBJ1-4, with a weak D call TRBD1 (6 bases). Deletions cut 0 bases from V and 4 bases from J, with 12 bases between. Per germline, CDR1 DFQATT and CDR2 SNEGSKA (reference sequence). The length of the CDR3 is 15 residues. The CDR3 coding sequence is TGCAGTGCTAGAGACCTGAGGACAGTTAATGAAAAACTGTTTTTT. Its translation is CSARDLRTVNEKLFF.

This clonotype has more than one count but fewer than ten. V is TRBV19 and J is TRBJ2-4; 8 nucleotides agree with TRBD2. There are 17 residues in the CDR3. The germline CDR1 and CDR2 sequences are LNHDA and SQIVND (reference sequence). Germline trimming cut 4 bases from V and 1 base from J; bases unmatched to any gene: 9. The CDR3: CASSKASGGHAKNIQYF. CDR3 in DNA: TGTGCCAGTAGTAAAGCATCGGGGGGGCATGCCAAAAACATTCAGTACTTC.

This clonotype was detected many times. The V call is TRBV6-1, the J call TRBJ2-1; 7 bases fit TRBD1. The CDR3 totals 14 residues. V gave up 5 bases and J gave up 9 bases; unmatched junction bases: 10. Per the germline V gene, CDR1 is MNHNS and CDR2 is SASEGT. This CDR3 is CASSLWQGVIEQFF. DNA for the CDR3: TGTGCCAGCAGTTTGTGGCAGGGGGTGATTGAGCAGTTCTTC.

This clonotype was detected a few times. This rearrangement joins TRBV5-4 to TRBJ2-2; 9 bases are shared with TRBD1. V gave up 2 bases and J gave up 6 bases; unmatched junction bases: 8. The germline V gene has CDR1 SGHNT and CDR2 YYREEE (reference sequence). CDR3 size: 16 residues. The CDR3 bases are TGTGCCAGCAGCTTAGCCGGGACAGGGCTGGCCGGGGAGCTGTTTTTT. Encoded protein: CASSLAGTGLAGELFF. The full variable domain, its missing parts supplied by reference TRBV5-4 and TRBJ2-2, is ETGVTQSPTHLIKTRGQQVTLRCSSQSGHNTVSWYQQALGQGPQFIFQYYREEENGRGNFPPRFSGLQFPNYSSELNVNALELDDSALYLCASSLAGTGLAGELFFGEGSRLTVL.

Note on this clonotype: This may arise from a read error, as a much more abundant clone is one base away. V and J are TRBV2 and TRBJ1-2; D ambiguous. Trimming took off 2 bases at V and 8 bases at J, with 6 bases between the two ends. Germline V lookup: CDR1 SNHLY, CDR2 FYNNEI. This CDR3 is built from 11 residues. DNA for the CDR3: TGTGCCAGCAGTGAAACCCGGGGCTACACCTTC. Its protein product is CASSETRGYTF.

The chain employs TRBV29-1 and TRBJ1-6; 7 bases are a match to TRBD1. V gave up 3 bases and J gave up 5 bases; unmatched junction bases: 4. Germline V CDR1 and CDR2: SQVTM, ANQGSEA. This CDR3 is 14 amino acids long. The CDR3 region has the DNA TGCAGCGTTGACCCCGGGACAGATAATTCACCCCTCCACTTT. Its translation is CSVDPGTDNSPLHF.

This clonotype came up many times. The chain has TRBV20-1 and TRBJ1-5; possibly TRBD1 for D (6 bases). Trimming removed 1 base from V and 0 bases from J, with 19 bases in between. Germline V gene lookup returns CDR1 DFQATT and CDR2 SNEGSKA (reference sequence). CDR3 length: 18 residues. The DNA for the CDR3 is TGCAGTGCTAGAGTTTCGGGGGGGCGGGGTTTTAGCAATCAGCCCCAGCATTTT. As protein: CSARVSGGRGFSNQPQHF.

At least ten counts were recorded for this clonotype. A much larger clone sits a single nucleotide away, making a read error possible. This sequence joins TRBV3-1 and TRBJ2-2, with D possibly TRBD2 on 5 matching bases. The CDR3 extends over 12 amino acids. Germline V gene sequence: CDR1 LGHDT, CDR2 YNNKEL (reference sequence). CDR3 region: CASRDNTGELLF. The CDR3 nucleotides are TGTGCCAGCAGAGATAACACCGGGGAGCTGCTTTTT.

The chain couples TRBV3-1 to TRBJ1-5; D may be TRBD1 (5 bases). There are 17 residues in the CDR3. Germline lookup yields CDR1 LGHDT and CDR2 YNNKEL (reference sequence). Trimming took 4 bases from V and 1 from J, leaving 17 bases between them. CDR3 in DNA: TGTGCCAGCAGCCCTAGCCTGGGACTGGAAAGCAATCAGCCCCAGCATTTT. Encoded protein: CASSPSLGLESNQPQHF.

This clonotype was seen many times. V gene TRBV12-3 or TRBV12-4 combines with J gene TRBJ1-2, with a weak D call TRBD1 (5 bases). Trimming pared 4 bases from V and 6 bases from J, leaving 18 bases between. This CDR3 contains 15 residues. The CDR3 protein is CASSYAGVQGNGYTF. The CDR3 nucleotides read TGTGCCAGCAGTTATGCCGGGGTCCAGGGAAATGGCTACACCTTC.

The table lists this clonotype with many counts. The rearrangement uses TRBV20-1 and TRBJ1-1; 10 nucleotides align to TRBD1. The CDR3 length is 15 residues. J lost 5 bases, V lost 4 bases, and 10 bases had no gene match. Germline CDR1 is DFQATT and CDR2 is SNEGSKA (reference sequence). CDR3 sequence reads: CSAKKDRGSLTEAFF. As DNA, the CDR3 is TGCAGTGCTAAAAAGGACAGGGGGTCTTTGACTGAAGCTTTCTTT.

This clonotype has ten or more counts. This chain connects TRBV12-3 or TRBV12-4 to TRBJ2-1, with 10 bases lining up with TRBD1. CDR3 length: 17 residues. V dropped 3 bases and J dropped 8; count of bases not matched to a gene: 13. The CDR3 DNA reads as TGTGCCAGCAGTTTTTGGGCGGGACAGGGGCGGTACGATGAGCAGTTCTTC. Amino acid sequence: CASSFWAGQGRYDEQFF.

The table lists this clonotype with many counts. The chain combines TRBV28 with TRBJ2-7; tentative D call: TRBD1 (6 bases). The CDR3 covers 15 residues. Trimming took 5 bases from V and 3 from J, leaving 17 bases between them. Germline V gene data show CDR1 as MDHEN and CDR2 as SYDVKM. CDR3 residues: CASSRWVGADYEQYF. CDR3 sequence (DNA): TGTGCCAGCAGTCGCTGGGTGGGGGCAGACTACGAGCAGTACTTC.

This clonotype was recorded many times. This chain connects TRBV11-2 to TRBJ2-1; 8 bases agree with TRBD2. CDR1 SGHAT and CDR2 FQNNGV come from the germline V gene. V dropped 5 bases and J dropped 6; count of bases not matched to a gene: 6. The CDR3 extends over 14 amino acids. CDR3 sequence (DNA): TGTGCCAGCAGCCGGCCCGGGGGGGGCAATGAGCAGTTCTTC. This codes for CASSRPGGGNEQFF.

This clonotype was recorded a few times. The V call is TRBV6-1, the J call TRBJ2-3, with D possibly TRBD2 on 5 matching bases. V lost 6 bases to trimming and J lost 2 bases, with 15 bases between them. The CDR3 is 15 residues long. Per the germline V gene, CDR1 is MNHNS and CDR2 is SASEGT. CDR3 amino acids: CASSRSTIHTDTQYF. The DNA for the CDR3 is TGTGCCAGCAGCCGATCGACTATACACACAGATACGCAGTATTTT.

This clonotype was observed at least ten times. The chain employs TRBV4-1 and TRBJ2-5; 10 bases fit TRBD2. The V and J ends lost 4 bases and 2 bases, in that order; junction bases with no gene match: 7. This CDR3 comprises 16 residues. Germline values: CDR1 MGHRA, CDR2 YSYEKL. The CDR3 here is CASSRPRTSGQETQYF. For the CDR3, the DNA is TGCGCCAGCAGCCGGCCCAGGACTAGCGGACAAGAGACCCAGTACTTC.

This clonotype was observed many times. The chain couples TRBV12-3 or TRBV12-4 to TRBJ1-4; 9 bases map to TRBD1. V trimming: 5 bases; J trimming: 2 bases; junction bases outside the gene matches: 9. The CDR3 contains 17 residues. In DNA form, the CDR3 reads TGTGCCAGCAGTCCCGGACAGGGGTTTATCACTAATGAAAAACTGTTTTTT. Translation: CASSPGQGFITNEKLFF.

This clonotype has ten or more counts. The chain uses TRBV5-1 and TRBJ2-7; TRBD1 matches at 10 bases. V gave up 4 bases and J gave up 5 bases; unmatched junction bases: 12. The germline V gene has CDR1 SGHRS and CDR2 YFSETQ. This CDR3 has 16 residues. CDR3 region: CASSRDFGTGDDEQYF. The CDR3 DNA reads TGCGCCAGCAGCAGGGACTTTGGGACAGGGGATGACGAGCAGTACTTC.

This clonotype was counted a few times. A read error may explain this, as a much larger clone is one base away. J is TRBJ2-1 and V is TRBV7-9, with TRBD1 as a possible D gene (6 bases). Germline CDR1 reads SEHNR; CDR2 reads FQNEAQ (reference sequence). The CDR3 sequence is 16 residues long. CDR3 bases: TGTGCCAGCAGCTTAGTGGCAGGGGCATCCTACAATGGGCAGTTCTTC. Protein: CASSLVAGASYNGQFF. The full variable domain, completed using reference TRBV7-9 and TRBJ2-1, is DTGVSQNPRHKITKRGQNVTFRCDPISEHNRLYWYRQTLGQGPEFLTYFQNEAQLEKSRLLSDRFSAERPKGSFSTLEIQRTEQGDSAMYLCASSLVAGASYNGQFFGPGTRLTVL.

This clonotype was seen repeatedly, ten times or more. V usage is TRBV2 and J usage is TRBJ1-4; no clear D gene. The V and J ends lost 1 base and 4 bases respectively, with 7 bases between them. Per the germline V gene, CDR1 is SNHLY and CDR2 is FYNNEI. The CDR3 has 14 amino acids. The CDR3 sequence is CASSEDSYNEKLFF. In DNA, the CDR3 is TGTGCCAGCAGTGAAGACAGTTATAATGAAAAACTGTTTTTT. Combining the CDR3 with reference TRBV2 and TRBJ1-4 gives the whole variable domain EPEVTQTPSHQVTQMGQEVILRCVPISNHLYFYWYRQILGQKVEFLVSFYNNEISEKSEIFDDQFSVERPDGSNFTLKIRSTKLEDSAMYFCASSEDSYNEKLFFGSGTQLSVL.

In this sample, this clonotype turned up many times. The chain carries TRBV29-1 and TRBJ1-2; D remains ambiguous. The CDR3 covers 13 residues. The germline CDR1 and CDR2 sequences are SQVTM and ANQGSEA. The V end lost 0 bases, the J end lost 5 bases, and 10 bases lay between the germline ends. The CDR3 DNA reads TGCAGCGTTGAAGATAGGTCTATATATGGCTACACCTTC. Translated: CSVEDRSIYGYTF.